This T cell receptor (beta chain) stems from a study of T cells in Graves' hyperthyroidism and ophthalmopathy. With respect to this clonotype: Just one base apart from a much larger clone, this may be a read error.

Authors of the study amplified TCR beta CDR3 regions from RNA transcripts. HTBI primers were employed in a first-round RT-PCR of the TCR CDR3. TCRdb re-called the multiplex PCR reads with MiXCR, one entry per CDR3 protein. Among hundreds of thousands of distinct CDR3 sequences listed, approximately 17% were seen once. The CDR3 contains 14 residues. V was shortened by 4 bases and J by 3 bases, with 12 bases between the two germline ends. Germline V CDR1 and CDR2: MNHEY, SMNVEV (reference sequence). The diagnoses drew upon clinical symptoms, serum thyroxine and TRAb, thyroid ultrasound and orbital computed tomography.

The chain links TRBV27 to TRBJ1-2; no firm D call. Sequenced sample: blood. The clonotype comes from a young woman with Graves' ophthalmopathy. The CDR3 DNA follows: TGTGCCAGCAGTTGGCGGCAGTGTGACTATGGCTACACCTTC. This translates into CASSWRQCDYGYTF.